Shown below are 13 T cell receptor beta chains from a single sample sequenced in a study of T cells after yellow fever vaccination. Via MiXCR, TCRdb re-called the 5' RACE reads, giving one row per CDR3 protein. The data hold about 340,000 distinct CDR3 sequences, with roughly 8.7% observed a single time. The material was PBMCs, obtained on the day of the first yellow fever vaccination. The source of these receptors is a man between 18 and 35 years old who received the YFV17D yellow fever vaccine.

The gene calls are TRBV4-3 and TRBJ1-6; weak D call: TRBD1 (5 bases). CDR1 and CDR2 (germline): LGHNA, YSLEER. The ends were cut back, 4 bases at V and 5 bases at J, with 15 bases in the middle. This CDR3 spans 16 amino acids. As DNA, the CDR3 is TGCGCCAGCAGCCGGACGCCGGGGGGTGATAATTCACCCCTCCACTTT. It translates to CASSRTPGGDNSPLHF.

The chain recombines TRBV5-4 with TRBJ1-1; D call uncertain. Trimming removed 4 bases at V and 0 bases at J, with 13 bases between. In germline, CDR1 is SGHNT, CDR2 YYREEE (reference sequence). The length of the CDR3 is 15 residues. CDR3 bases: TGTGCCAGCAGCGCGACTGTTGATATGAACACTGAAGCTTTCTTT. It yields the protein CASSATVDMNTEAFF.

This clonotype has just a few counts. The chain recombines TRBV6-1 with TRBJ2-1, with 9 bases matching TRBD1. V lost 7 bases and J lost 4; bases outside the gene matches: 5. The CDR3 length is 14 residues. From germline, CDR1 is MNHNS and CDR2 SASEGT. CDR3 loop: CASKTGTGYNEQFF. Here the CDR3 DNA reads TGTGCCAGCAAAACCGGGACAGGGTACAATGAGCAGTTCTTC.

In its sample, this clonotype was seen many times. CDR3 protein: CASSLGHTMGSYEQYF. CDR3 nucleotide sequence: TGCGCCAGCAGCTTGGGACACACCATGGGTTCCTACGAGCAGTACTTC. The V call is TRBV5-1, the J call TRBJ2-7; D is unresolved. V was clipped by 0 bases and J by 1 base, with 14 bases between them. Per the germline V gene, CDR1 is SGHRS and CDR2 is YFSETQ. The CDR3 consists of 16 residues.

V and J are TRBV6-5 and TRBJ1-6; D not resolved. CDR1 MNHEY and CDR2 SVGAGI come from the germline V gene. This CDR3 has 16 residues. V lost 3 bases, J lost 7 bases, and 16 bases lay in between. The CDR3: CASSYRTPLGNSPLHF. For the CDR3, the DNA is TGTGCCAGCAGTTATAGGACCCCCCTAGGGAATTCACCCCTCCACTTT.

The chain is built from TRBV7-2 and TRBJ2-2; the D is unclear. Trimming shortened V by 4 bases and J by 6 bases, and 6 bases separated the two germline ends. The germline CDR1 and CDR2 sequences are SGHTA and FQGNSA. The CDR3 totals 12 residues. The CDR3 loop is CASSSRAGELFF. The CDR3 region has the DNA TGTGCCAGCAGCTCCCGGGCCGGGGAGCTGTTTTTT.

The chain uses TRBV4-3 and TRBJ2-3, with a tentative D call TRBD1 (6 bases). V was trimmed by 2 bases and J by 2 bases, leaving 11 bases between them. Germline lookup yields CDR1 LGHNA and CDR2 YSLEER. The CDR3 spans 15 residues. The CDR3, as DNA: TGCGCCAGCAGCCAAAGGGACACTCCCACAGATACGCAGTATTTT. It specifies CASSQRDTPTDTQYF.

This chain joins TRBV5-4 and TRBJ2-6; the D gene is possibly TRBD2 (5 bases). The CDR3 covers 16 residues. Per the germline V gene, CDR1 is SGHNT and CDR2 is YYREEE (reference sequence). V dropped 0 bases and J dropped 0 bases, with 7 bases sitting between them. CDR3 bases: TGTGCCAGCAGCTTGGACGGGAACTCTGGGGCCAACGTCCTGACTTTC. Translating it yields CASSLDGNSGANVLTF.

A few counts support this clonotype. The V call is TRBV4-1, the J call TRBJ1-5; no firm D call. V lost 2 bases to trimming and J lost 4 bases, with 9 bases between them. The CDR3 is 14 residues long. Germline V gene data show CDR1 as MGHRA and CDR2 as YSYEKL. The CDR3 DNA reads TGCGCCAGCAGCCAACCCCTGGCAAATCAGCCCCAGCATTTT. Its protein product is CASSQPLANQPQHF.

This clonotype was seen more than once but under ten times. V usage is TRBV14 and J usage is TRBJ1-1, with 9 nucleotides matching TRBD1. Germline loops: CDR1 SGHDN, CDR2 FVKESK. This CDR3 region has 15 residues. V was clipped by 1 base and J by 11 bases; unmatched bases: 11. This CDR3 reads CASSQATGGWNAAFF. In DNA, the CDR3 is TGTGCCAGCAGCCAAGCTACAGGGGGCTGGAATGCGGCTTTCTTT. Filled out from reference TRBV14 and TRBJ1-1, the complete variable domain reads EAGVTQFPSHSVIEKGQTVTLRCDPISGHDNLYWYRRVMGKEIKFLLHFVKESKQDESGMPNNRFLAERTGGTYSTLKVQPAELEDSGVYFCASSQATGGWNAAFFGQGTRLTVV.

This clonotype has a handful of counts. This CDR3 is CASGYRDGNSPLHF. In DNA form, the CDR3 reads TGTGCCAGCGGTTACCGGGACGGGAATTCACCCCTCCACTTT. The chain links TRBV2 to TRBJ1-6; weak D call: TRBD1 (5 bases). Between the trimmed V and J ends, which lost 8 bases and 7 bases, there was a span of 15 bases. The germline CDR1 and CDR2 sequences are SNHLY and FYNNEI. CDR3 length: 14 residues.

This clonotype was found many times. The chain recombines TRBV3-1 with TRBJ1-4, with unresolved D. The CDR3 consists of 13 residues. Trimming pared 3 bases from V and 8 bases from J, leaving 10 bases between. Germline V gene data show CDR1 as LGHDT and CDR2 as YNNKEL (reference sequence). The CDR3 here is CASSHQSREKLFF. CDR3 coding DNA: TGTGCCAGCAGCCATCAGAGTCGCGAAAAACTGTTTTTT.

The genes are TRBV6-2 or TRBV6-3 and TRBJ1-1; D is undetermined. Looked up from germline, CDR1 is MNHEY and CDR2 is SVGEGT. The CDR3 is 12 amino acids. Trimming left V 6 bases short and J 5 bases short, with 10 bases between. The CDR3 sequence: CASRVGRTEAFF. DNA for the CDR3: TGTGCCAGCAGGGTCGGGCGGACTGAAGCTTTCTTT.